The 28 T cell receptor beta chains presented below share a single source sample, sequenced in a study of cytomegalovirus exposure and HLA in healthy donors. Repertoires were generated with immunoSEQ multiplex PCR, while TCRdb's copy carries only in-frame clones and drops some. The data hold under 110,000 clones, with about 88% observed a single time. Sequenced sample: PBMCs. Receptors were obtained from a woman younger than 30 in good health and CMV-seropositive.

The CDR3 nucleotides read TGTGCCAGCAGCCAGGGCCGACAGGGTTCTTTCTCACCCCTCCACTTT. Protein sequence: CASSQGRQGSFSPLHF. The chain has TRBV4-2 and TRBJ1-6; 7 bases are a match to TRBD1. The CDR3 runs 16 residues. Germline CDR1 LGHNA, CDR2 YNFKEQ. V trimming: 3 bases; J trimming: 10 bases; junction bases outside the gene matches: 12.

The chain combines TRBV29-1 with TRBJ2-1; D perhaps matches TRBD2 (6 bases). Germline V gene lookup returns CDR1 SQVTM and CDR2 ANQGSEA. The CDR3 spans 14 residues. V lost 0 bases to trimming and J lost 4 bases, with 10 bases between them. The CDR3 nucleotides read TGCAGCGTTGAAGAGGGAGGCAGGTACAATGAGCAGTTCTTC. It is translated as CSVEEGGRYNEQFF.

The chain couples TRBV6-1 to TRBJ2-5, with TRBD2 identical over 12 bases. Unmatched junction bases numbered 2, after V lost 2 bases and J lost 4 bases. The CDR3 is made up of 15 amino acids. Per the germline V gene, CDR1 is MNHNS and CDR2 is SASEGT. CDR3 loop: CASSELAGGPETQYF. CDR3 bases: TGTGCCAGCAGTGAACTAGCGGGGGGGCCAGAGACCCAGTACTTC.

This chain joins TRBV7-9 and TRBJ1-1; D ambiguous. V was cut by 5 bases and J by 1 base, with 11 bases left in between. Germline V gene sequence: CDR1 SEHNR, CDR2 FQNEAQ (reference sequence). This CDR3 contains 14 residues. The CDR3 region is CASSPAASNTEAFF. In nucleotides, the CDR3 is TGTGCCAGCAGCCCGGCGGCCTCGAACACTGAAGCTTTCTTT.

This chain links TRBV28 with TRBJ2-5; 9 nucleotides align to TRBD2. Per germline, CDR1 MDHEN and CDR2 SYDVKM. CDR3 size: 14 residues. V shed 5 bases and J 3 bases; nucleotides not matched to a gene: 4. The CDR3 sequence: CASSGAGGEETQYF. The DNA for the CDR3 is TGTGCCAGCAGTGGCGCGGGGGGGGAAGAGACCCAGTACTTC.

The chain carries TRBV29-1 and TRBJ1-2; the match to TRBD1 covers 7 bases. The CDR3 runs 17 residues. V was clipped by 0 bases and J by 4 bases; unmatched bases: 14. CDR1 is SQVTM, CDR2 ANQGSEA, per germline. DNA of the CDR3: TGCAGCGTTGAAGATTGGGGTGCGCTGGGACAGCGCTATGGCTACACCTTC. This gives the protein CSVEDWGALGQRYGYTF. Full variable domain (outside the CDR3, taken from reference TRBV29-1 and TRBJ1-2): SAVISQKPSRDICQRGTSLTIQCQVDSQVTMMFWYRQQPGQSLTLIATANQGSEATYESGFVIDKFPISRPNLTFSTLTVSNMSPEDSSIYLCSVEDWGALGQRYGYTFGSGTRLTVV.

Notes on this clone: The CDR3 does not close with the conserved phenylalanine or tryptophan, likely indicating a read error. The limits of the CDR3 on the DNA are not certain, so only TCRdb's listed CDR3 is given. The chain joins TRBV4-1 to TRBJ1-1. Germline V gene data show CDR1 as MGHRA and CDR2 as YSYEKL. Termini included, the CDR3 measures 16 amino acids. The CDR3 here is CASSQASTGKPDIRGT.

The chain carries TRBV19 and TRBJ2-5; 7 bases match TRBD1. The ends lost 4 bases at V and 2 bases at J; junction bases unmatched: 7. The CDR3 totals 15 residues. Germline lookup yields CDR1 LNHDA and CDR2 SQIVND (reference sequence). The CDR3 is CASSTTRDRQETQYF. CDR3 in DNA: TGTGCCAGTAGTACGACCAGGGACAGACAAGAGACCCAGTACTTC.

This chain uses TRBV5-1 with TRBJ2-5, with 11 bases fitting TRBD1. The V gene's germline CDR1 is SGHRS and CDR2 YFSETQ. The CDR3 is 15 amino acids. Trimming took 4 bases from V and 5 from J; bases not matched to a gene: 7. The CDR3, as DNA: TGCGCCAGCAGCGGGGGGACAGGGGGGCTTGAGACCCAGTACTTC. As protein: CASSGGTGGLETQYF.

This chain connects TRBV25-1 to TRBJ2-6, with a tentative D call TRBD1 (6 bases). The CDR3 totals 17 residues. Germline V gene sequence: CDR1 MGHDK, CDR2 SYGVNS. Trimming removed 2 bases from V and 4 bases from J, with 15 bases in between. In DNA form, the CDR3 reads TGTGCCAGCAGTGAAGGGGGCAGGTCGACCGGGGCCAACGTCCTGACTTTC. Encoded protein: CASSEGGRSTGANVLTF.

The CDR3 region is CASRTPWGRDTEAFF. DNA of the CDR3: TGTGCCAGCAGAACTCCTTGGGGCCGGGACACTGAAGCTTTCTTT. This chain links TRBV27 with TRBJ1-1; D perhaps matches TRBD1 (5 bases). The ends were cut back, 6 bases at V and 3 bases at J, with 17 bases in the middle. The CDR3 covers 15 residues. CDR1 is MNHEY, CDR2 SMNVEV, per germline (reference sequence).

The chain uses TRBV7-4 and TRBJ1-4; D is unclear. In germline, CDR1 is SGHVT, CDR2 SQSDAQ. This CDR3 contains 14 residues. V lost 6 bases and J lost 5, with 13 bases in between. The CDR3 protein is CASRAEDGNEKLFF. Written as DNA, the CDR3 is TGTGCCAGCAGGGCGGAGGACGGAAATGAAAAACTGTTTTTT.

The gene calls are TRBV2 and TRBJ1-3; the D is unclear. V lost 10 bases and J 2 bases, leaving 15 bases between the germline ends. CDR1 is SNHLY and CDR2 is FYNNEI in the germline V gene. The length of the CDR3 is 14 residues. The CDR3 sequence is CAITSRDTGNTIYF. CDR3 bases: TGTGCCATCACTAGCCGCGACACTGGAAACACCATATATTTT.

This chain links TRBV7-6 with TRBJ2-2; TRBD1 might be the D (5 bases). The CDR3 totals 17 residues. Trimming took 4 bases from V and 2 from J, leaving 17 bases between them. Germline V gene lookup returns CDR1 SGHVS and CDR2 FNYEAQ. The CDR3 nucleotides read TGTGCCAGCAGCTCCCCCAGGGCAGGTTCCAACACCGGGGAGCTGTTTTTT. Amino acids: CASSSPRAGSNTGELFF.

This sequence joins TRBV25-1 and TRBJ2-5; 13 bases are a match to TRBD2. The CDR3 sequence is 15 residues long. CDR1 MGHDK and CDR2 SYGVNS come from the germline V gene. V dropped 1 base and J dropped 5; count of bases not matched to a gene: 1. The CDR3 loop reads CASSESGLAGETQYF. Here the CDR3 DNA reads TGTGCCAGCAGTGAATCGGGACTAGCGGGGGAGACCCAGTACTTC.

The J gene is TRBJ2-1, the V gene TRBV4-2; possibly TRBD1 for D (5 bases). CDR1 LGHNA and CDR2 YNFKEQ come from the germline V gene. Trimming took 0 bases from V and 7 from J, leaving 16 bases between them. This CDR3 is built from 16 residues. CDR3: CASSQDPQGDSNEQFF. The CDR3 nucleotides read TGTGCCAGCAGCCAAGATCCCCAGGGTGACTCGAATGAGCAGTTCTTC.

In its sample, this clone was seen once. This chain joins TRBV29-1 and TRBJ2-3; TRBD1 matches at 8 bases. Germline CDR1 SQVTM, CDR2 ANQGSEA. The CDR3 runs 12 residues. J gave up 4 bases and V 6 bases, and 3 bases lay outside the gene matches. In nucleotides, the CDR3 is TGCAGCGTGACAGGGGAATCAGATACGCAGTATTTT. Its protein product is CSVTGESDTQYF.

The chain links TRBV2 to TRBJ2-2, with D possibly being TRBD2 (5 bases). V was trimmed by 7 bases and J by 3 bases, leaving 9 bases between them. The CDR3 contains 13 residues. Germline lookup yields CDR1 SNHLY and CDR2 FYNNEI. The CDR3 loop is CASTGVHTGELFF. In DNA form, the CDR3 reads TGTGCCAGCACCGGGGTACACACCGGGGAGCTGTTTTTT.

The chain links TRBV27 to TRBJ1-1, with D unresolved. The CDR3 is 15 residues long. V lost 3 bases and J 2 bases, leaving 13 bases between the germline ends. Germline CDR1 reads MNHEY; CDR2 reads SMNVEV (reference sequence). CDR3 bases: TGTGCCAGCAGTTTTGGTTGGCCTGATAACACTGAAGCTTTCTTT. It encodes CASSFGWPDNTEAFF.

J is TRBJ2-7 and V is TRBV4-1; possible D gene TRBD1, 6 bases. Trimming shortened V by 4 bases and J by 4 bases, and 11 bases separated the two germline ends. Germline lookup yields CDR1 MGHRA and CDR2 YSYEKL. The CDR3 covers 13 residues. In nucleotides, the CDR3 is TGCGCCAGCAGCCCGGACAGAAAATACGAGCAGTACGTC. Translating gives CASSPDRKYEQYV.

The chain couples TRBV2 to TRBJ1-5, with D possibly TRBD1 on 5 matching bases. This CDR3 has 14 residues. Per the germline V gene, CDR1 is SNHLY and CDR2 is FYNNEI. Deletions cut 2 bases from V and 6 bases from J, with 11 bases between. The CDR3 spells CASSEQGKGQPQHF. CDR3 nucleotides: TGTGCCAGCAGTGAACAGGGAAAGGGTCAGCCCCAGCATTTT. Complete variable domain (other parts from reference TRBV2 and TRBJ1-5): EPEVTQTPSHQVTQMGQEVILRCVPISNHLYFYWYRQILGQKVEFLVSFYNNEISEKSEIFDDQFSVERPDGSNFTLKIRSTKLEDSAMYFCASSEQGKGQPQHFGDGTRLSIL.

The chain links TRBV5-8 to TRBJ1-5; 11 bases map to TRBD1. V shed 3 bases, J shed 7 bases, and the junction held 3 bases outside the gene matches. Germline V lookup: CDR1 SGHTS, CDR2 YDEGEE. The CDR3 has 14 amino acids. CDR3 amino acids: CASSWGQGGQPQHF. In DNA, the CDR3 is TGTGCCAGCAGCTGGGGACAGGGGGGCCAGCCCCAGCATTTT.

CDR3 sequence: CASSATGGVYYGYTF. The CDR3 DNA is TGTGCCAGCAGCGCGACAGGGGGCGTCTACTATGGCTACACCTTC. V and J are TRBV9 and TRBJ1-2; 10 nucleotides align to TRBD1. The trim removed 3 bases at V and 3 bases at J, leaving 5 bases unmatched. The CDR3 runs 15 residues. Per the germline V gene, CDR1 is SGDLS and CDR2 is YYNGEE.

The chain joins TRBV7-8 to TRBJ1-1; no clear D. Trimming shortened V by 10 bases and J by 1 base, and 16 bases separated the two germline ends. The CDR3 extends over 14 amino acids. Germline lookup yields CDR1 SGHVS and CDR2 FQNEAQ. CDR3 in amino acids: CATYMGAANTEAFF. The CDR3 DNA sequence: TGTGCCACCTACATGGGAGCAGCGAACACTGAAGCTTTCTTT.

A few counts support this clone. This CDR3 is CASNPGLSNSPLHF. CDR3 coding DNA: TGTGCCAGCAACCCGGGACTTTCCAATTCACCCCTCCACTTT. The J gene is TRBJ1-6, the V gene TRBV21-1. TRBV21-1 is a pseudogene locus. The CDR3 contains 14 residues.

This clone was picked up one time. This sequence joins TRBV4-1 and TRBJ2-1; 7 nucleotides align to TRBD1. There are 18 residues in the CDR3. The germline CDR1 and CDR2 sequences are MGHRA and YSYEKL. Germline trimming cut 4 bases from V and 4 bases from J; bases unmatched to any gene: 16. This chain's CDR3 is CASSPQRGPGSRYNEQFF. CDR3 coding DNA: TGCGCCAGCAGCCCACAGAGGGGGCCGGGGTCCCGTTACAATGAGCAGTTCTTC.

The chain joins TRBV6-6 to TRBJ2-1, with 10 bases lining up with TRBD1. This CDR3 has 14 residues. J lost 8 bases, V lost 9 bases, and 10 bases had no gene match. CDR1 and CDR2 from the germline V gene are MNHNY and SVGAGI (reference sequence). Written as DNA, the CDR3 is TGTGCCAGTCGCCCAGGACAGGGGGGTGATGAGCAGTTCTTC. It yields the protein CASRPGQGGDEQFF.

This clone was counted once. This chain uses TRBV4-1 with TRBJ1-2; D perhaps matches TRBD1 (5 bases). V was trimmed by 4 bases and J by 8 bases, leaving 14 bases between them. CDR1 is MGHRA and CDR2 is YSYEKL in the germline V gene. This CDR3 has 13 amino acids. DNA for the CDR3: TGCGCCAGCAGCCCACGAGGTGGGGCGGGCTACACCTTC. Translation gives CASSPRGGAGYTF.